The next 17 T cell receptor beta chains were all read from a single sample in a study of shared clonotypes between healthy human individuals. Profiled with immunoSEQ multiplex PCR; TCRdb holds only in-frame clones, not every one. The sample has 2 million to 3 million clones, 90% to 95% seen once. The sequenced sample was naive CD4+ T cells from PBMCs. As for subset: CD45RA+ positively selected. These receptors came from a man aged 18 to 30 in good health. Some clones in this sample may be carry-over from other donors' samples.

With regard to this clone: Other DNA sequences in this specimen translate into the identical CDR3. This chain connects TRBV6-5 to TRBJ2-7; 9 positions match TRBD2. The germline V gene has CDR1 MNHEY and CDR2 SVGAGI. The J segment lost 3 bases and the V segment lost 0 bases, leaving 3 bases of the junction unmatched. This CDR3 comprises 15 residues. The CDR3 loop is CASSYSGTSSYEQYF. The CDR3 bases are TGTGCCAGCAGTTACTCCGGGACTAGCAGCTACGAGCAGTACTTC.

This clone has only one observation. V is TRBV11-3 and J is TRBJ2-7; D is undetermined. V lost 1 base, J lost 5 bases, and 9 bases lay in between. Germline lookup yields CDR1 SGHNT and CDR2 YENEEA. The CDR3 is 13 residues long. CDR3 DNA sequence: TGTGCCAGCAGCTTAGGTTTGAACCACGAGCAGTACTTC. Its protein product is CASSLGLNHEQYF. Based on the CDR3 plus reference TRBV11-3 and TRBJ2-7, the full variable domain is EAGVVQSPRYKIIEKKQPVAFWCNPISGHNTLYWYLQNLGQGPELLIRYENEEAVDDSQLPKDRFSAERLKGVDSTLKIQPAELGDSAVYLCASSLGLNHEQYFGPGTRLTVT.

This sequence joins TRBV28 and TRBJ2-6; D tentatively fits TRBD1 or TRBD2 (5 bases each). Looked up from germline, CDR1 is MDHEN and CDR2 is SYDVKM. This CDR3 is 16 amino acids long. V was cut by 2 bases and J by 0 bases, with 8 bases left in between. The CDR3 bases are TGTGCCAGCAGTTTAGGGGGTTACTCTGGGGCCAACGTCCTGACTTTC. Translated: CASSLGGYSGANVLTF.

The rearrangement uses TRBV6-1 and TRBJ1-3; a possible D gene is TRBD1 (6 bases). The length of the CDR3 is 13 residues. Between the trimmed V and J ends, which lost 4 bases and 3 bases, there was a span of 7 bases. Germline-derived CDR1 and CDR2 are MNHNS and SASEGT. The CDR3 nucleotides are TGTGCCAGCAGTGGGGACATTGGAAACACCATATATTTT. Its protein product is CASSGDIGNTIYF.

The chain carries TRBV2 and TRBJ2-7; 7 nucleotides align to TRBD1. The germline CDR1 and CDR2 sequences are SNHLY and FYNNEI. This CDR3 contains 14 residues. J lost 3 bases, V lost 4 bases, and 6 bases had no gene match. The CDR3 sequence is CASSAQGSGYEQYF. The DNA of the CDR3 is TGTGCCAGCAGTGCACAGGGGTCTGGCTACGAGCAGTACTTC.

This chain joins TRBV28 and TRBJ2-2; TRBD2 agrees at 10 bases. The J segment lost 1 base and the V segment lost 7 bases, leaving 9 bases of the junction unmatched. The CDR3 runs 17 residues. Germline CDR1 MDHEN, CDR2 SYDVKM. CDR3 sequence reads: CASTLLAGEGNTGELFF. CDR3 in DNA: TGTGCCAGCACACTTCTAGCGGGAGAGGGGAACACCGGGGAGCTGTTTTTT.

V usage is TRBV11-2 and J usage is TRBJ1-2, with D perhaps matching TRBD1 (5 bases). V was pared by 4 bases and J by 1 base, with 10 bases between. CDR3 length equals 14 residues. Germline V gives CDR1 SGHAT, CDR2 FQNNGV. The CDR3 DNA reads TGTGCCAGCAGCTCTATCAGGGATAACTATGGCTACACCTTC. Its protein product is CASSSIRDNYGYTF.

The rearrangement joins TRBV5-4 to TRBJ2-7; possibly TRBD1 for D (6 bases). Germline values: CDR1 SGHNT, CDR2 YYREEE (reference sequence). The CDR3 contains 14 residues. The V end lost 0 bases, the J end lost 3 bases, and 10 bases lay between the germline ends. The CDR3 DNA reads TGTGCCAGCAGCTTGGCTGGGACACGCTACGAGCAGTACTTC. Encoded protein: CASSLAGTRYEQYF.

This chain links TRBV28 with TRBJ1-2, with 9 bases identical to TRBD1. Germline lookup yields CDR1 MDHEN and CDR2 SYDVKM. CDR3 length: 17 amino acids. The J segment lost 4 bases and the V segment lost 4 bases, leaving 13 bases of the junction unmatched. The CDR3 DNA sequence: TGTGCCAGCAGTTACAACCGGGACAGGGATTCCCCCTATGGCTACACCTTC. This encodes CASSYNRDRDSPYGYTF.

J is TRBJ2-2 and V is TRBV9; 14 bases agree with TRBD2. The CDR3 extends over 18 amino acids. Germline V gene lookup returns CDR1 SGDLS and CDR2 YYNGEE. With V trimmed by 4 bases and J by 1 base, 6 bases remained unmatched. CDR3 amino acids: CASSTGLAGVVNTGELFF. The CDR3 DNA follows: TGTGCCAGCAGCACGGGACTAGCGGGAGTCGTGAACACCGGGGAGCTGTTTTTT.

The chain is built from TRBV28 and TRBJ2-1; 11 nucleotides line up with TRBD2. Unmatched junction bases numbered 5, after V lost 6 bases and J lost 4 bases. CDR1 is MDHEN and CDR2 is SYDVKM in the germline V gene. The length of the CDR3 is 15 residues. Here the CDR3 reads CASRPASGRYNEQFF. The CDR3 region has the DNA TGTGCCAGCAGGCCTGCTAGCGGGAGGTACAATGAGCAGTTCTTC. Complete variable domain (other parts from reference TRBV28 and TRBJ2-1): DVKVTQSSRYLVKRTGEKVFLECVQDMDHENMFWYRQDPGLGLRLIYFSYDVKMKEKGDIPEGYSVSREKKERFSLILESASTNQTSMYLCASRPASGRYNEQFFGPGTRLTVL.

The genes are TRBV19 and TRBJ2-7; a weak D match, TRBD1 (6 bases). Germline V gene data show CDR1 as LNHDA and CDR2 as SQIVND (reference sequence). V was shortened by 9 bases and J by 5 bases, with 20 bases between the two germline ends. The CDR3 runs to 14 residues. The CDR3 sequence is CARRAAGEANEQYF. The CDR3 DNA reads as TGTGCCAGACGAGCGGCAGGGGAAGCCAACGAGCAGTACTTC. Filled out from reference TRBV19 and TRBJ2-7, the complete variable domain reads DGGITQSPKYLFRKEGQNVTLSCEQNLNHDAMYWYRQDPGQGLRLIYYSQIVNDFQKGDIAEGYSVSREKKESFPLTVTSAQKNPTAFYLCARRAAGEANEQYFGPGTRLTVT.

V is TRBV13 and J is TRBJ2-5; D is possibly TRBD1 (6 bases). Germline loops: CDR1 PRHDT, CDR2 FYEKMQ (reference sequence). The CDR3 is 15 amino acids. V dropped 3 bases and J dropped 1 base, with 12 bases sitting between them. The CDR3 spells CASSFSRTVQETQYF. The CDR3 nucleotides are TGTGCCAGCAGCTTTTCCCGGACAGTCCAAGAGACCCAGTACTTC.

The rearrangement links TRBV25-1 to TRBJ2-7; 8 bases align to TRBD2. V was clipped by 4 bases and J by 2 bases; unmatched bases: 13. Germline CDR1 MGHDK, CDR2 SYGVNS. The CDR3 has 17 residues. The CDR3 DNA follows: TGTGCCAGCAGTGGCCTGAGTTCTAGCGGGTTAGCCTACGAGCAGTACTTC. Translated, it gives CASSGLSSSGLAYEQYF.

The V call is TRBV27, the J call TRBJ2-1; 16 nucleotides line up with TRBD2. The V gene end was trimmed by 6 bases and the J gene end by 3 bases; junction bases not matched to a gene: 2. The CDR3 totals 16 residues. Germline-derived CDR1 and CDR2 are MNHEY and SMNVEV (reference sequence). CDR3 loop: CASRGLAGGYYNEQFF. CDR3 nucleotides: TGTGCCAGCAGGGGACTAGCGGGAGGGTACTACAATGAGCAGTTCTTC.

The V and J genes are TRBV28 and TRBJ2-1; D gene uncertain. CDR1 and CDR2 from the germline V gene are MDHEN and SYDVKM. The V end lost 4 bases, the J end lost 0 bases, and 13 bases lay between the germline ends. The CDR3 spans 16 residues. As DNA, the CDR3 is TGTGCCAGCAGTTCATTTCAGCAGAGCTCCTACAATGAGCAGTTCTTC. It translates to CASSSFQQSSYNEQFF.

This clone was seen a single time. This sample also contains other DNA sequences that code for the same CDR3. The J gene is TRBJ2-2, the V gene TRBV5-1; D call uncertain. Germline V lookup: CDR1 SGHRS, CDR2 YFSETQ. The ends were cut back, 2 bases at V and 2 bases at J, with 7 bases in the middle. The CDR3 spans 14 residues. CDR3 nucleotides: TGCGCCAGCAGCTTCCAGCCTAACACCGGGGAGCTGTTTTTT. Translation gives CASSFQPNTGELFF.